This T cell receptor (beta chain) was obtained from a study of long-term antiretroviral therapy in people with HIV. Survey-level resolution applied to immunoSEQ assay v3.0. Clones were read by immunoSEQ multiplex PCR, and TCRdb kept only the in-frame ones, dropping some. The sample consists of around 15,000 clones, roughly 91% of them appearing once. This CDR3 has 12 amino acids. V was pared by 8 bases and J by 0 bases, with 8 bases between. The germline CDR1 and CDR2 sequences are SNHLY and FYNNEI. This chain connects TRBV2 to TRBJ2-7, with TRBD2 as a possible D gene (5 bases). The sequencing here drew on unsorted PBMCs, taken 6.9 years after starting antiretroviral therapy. This sequence originates from a man aged 45-60 years with HIV. Here the CDR3 reads CASGLSSYEQYF. The CDR3 nucleotides are TGTGCCAGCGGACTCTCCTCCTACGAGCAGTACTTC.